Presented here are 16 T cell receptor beta chains from one specimen sequenced in a study of cytomegalovirus exposure and HLA in healthy donors. The repertoire was sequenced with immunoSEQ multiplex PCR; TCRdb's copy has only in-frame clones and lacks some. The sample consists of 250,000 to 400,000 clones, approximately 85% of them appearing once. Sequenced sample: PBMCs. All receptors derive from a man aged 25-45 years in good health and CMV-seronegative.

The chain joins TRBV6-1 to TRBJ2-7; D gene uncertain. CDR3 length: 15 residues. V lost 1 base and J lost 6, with 16 bases in between. The germline V gene has CDR1 MNHNS and CDR2 SASEGT. The CDR3 reads CASSEEDWFSLEQYF. DNA of the CDR3: TGTGCCAGCAGTGAAGAAGACTGGTTTTCCCTCGAGCAGTACTTC.

V usage is TRBV30 and J usage is TRBJ1-1; 8 positions match TRBD1. The CDR3 is 16 amino acids. Germline trimming cut 0 bases from V and 3 bases from J; bases unmatched to any gene: 9. Germline CDR1 reads GTSNPN; CDR2 reads SVGIG (reference sequence). Here the CDR3 DNA reads TGTGCCTGGAGTGTGTACAGGGGGATTTTCCACACTGAAGCTTTCTTT. Translation: CAWSVYRGIFHTEAFF. The full variable domain, with the rest looked up from reference TRBV30 and TRBJ1-1, is SQTIHQWPATLVQPVGSPLSLECTVEGTSNPNLYWYRQAAGRGLQLLFYSVGIGQISSEVPQNLSASRPQDRQFILSSKKLLLSDSGFYLCAWSVYRGIFHTEAFFGQGTRLTVV.

V usage is TRBV5-1 and J usage is TRBJ1-6, with D perhaps matching TRBD1 (6 bases). Germline-derived CDR1 and CDR2 are SGHRS and YFSETQ. V shed 5 bases and J shed 9 bases, with 33 bases lying between them. The length of the CDR3 is 20 residues. The CDR3 nucleotides are TGCGCCAGCAGAGATCGGGGACACCTACCTAGGTTGGAAAGCCGTTCACCCCTCCACTTT. This translates into CASRDRGHLPRLESRSPLHF.

The rearrangement links TRBV29-1 to TRBJ1-1, with TRBD1 matching 8 bases. Germline loops: CDR1 SQVTM, CDR2 ANQGSEA. With V trimmed by 6 bases and J by 1 base, 4 bases remained unmatched. This CDR3 is 13 amino acids long. The CDR3 loop is CSVAGGQNTEAFF. The CDR3 nucleotides are TGCAGCGTAGCAGGGGGCCAGAACACTGAAGCTTTCTTT.

The chain carries TRBV27 and TRBJ2-7; TRBD1 might be the D (6 bases). The germline V gene has CDR1 MNHEY and CDR2 SMNVEV (reference sequence). The CDR3 sequence is 14 residues long. Trimming stripped 5 bases from V and 3 bases from J, with 14 bases between. The CDR3 DNA is TGTGCCAGCAGTCCTACCGGGACATACTACGAGCAGTACTTC. As protein: CASSPTGTYYEQYF.

This clone was seen once. CDR3 nucleotides: TGTGCCAGCAGCTTAGGGCAGGAGGGCAGCGCCCTTTTCTTT. Translation gives CASSLGQEGSALFF. The chain recombines TRBV11-2 with TRBJ1-1; D unclear. This CDR3 region has 14 residues. Germline V gene data show CDR1 as SGHAT and CDR2 as FQNNGV. V was clipped by 1 base and J by 13 bases, with 19 bases between them.

This chain links TRBV5-1 with TRBJ1-2; 10 nucleotides line up with TRBD1. J was trimmed by 4 bases and V by 4 bases; bases with no gene match: 10. CDR1 is SGHRS and CDR2 is YFSETQ in the germline V gene. CDR3 length: 16 residues. Here the CDR3 reads CASSVDGTGDVYGYTF. CDR3 DNA sequence: TGCGCCAGCAGCGTGGACGGGACAGGGGATGTCTATGGCTACACCTTC. Filled out from reference TRBV5-1 and TRBJ1-2, the complete variable domain reads KAGVTQTPRYLIKTRGQQVTLSCSPISGHRSVSWYQQTPGQGLQFLFEYFSETQRNKGNFPGRFSGRQFSNSRSEMNVSTLELGDSALYLCASSVDGTGDVYGYTFGSGTRLTVV.

The chain employs TRBV4-1 and TRBJ2-3, with D possibly matching TRBD2 (7 bases). Trimming pared 0 bases from V and 2 bases from J, leaving 15 bases between. Germline values: CDR1 MGHRA, CDR2 YSYEKL. This CDR3 is built from 17 residues. The CDR3 loop reads CASSQDRGGGATDTQYF. CDR3 DNA sequence: TGCGCCAGCAGCCAAGATAGGGGGGGTGGCGCCACAGATACGCAGTATTTT.

In this sample, this clone turned up a few times. The chain combines TRBV7-2 with TRBJ2-5, with D possibly being TRBD1 (7 bases). The CDR3 runs to 16 residues. V lost 1 base and J lost 7, with 19 bases in between. Germline values: CDR1 SGHTA, CDR2 FQGNSA. The CDR3 region is CASSLDGQGGRRTQYF. CDR3 in DNA: TGTGCCAGCAGCTTAGACGGCCAGGGGGGCAGGCGGACCCAGTACTTC.

The rearrangement links TRBV7-9 to TRBJ1-1, with unresolved D. CDR1 SEHNR and CDR2 FQNEAQ come from the germline V gene (reference sequence). This CDR3 contains 15 residues. V was cut by 1 base and J by 5 bases, with 14 bases left in between. The CDR3 bases are TGTGCCAGCAGCTTAGGCCAGTACCCCGGGACTGAAGCTTTCTTT. The encoded protein is CASSLGQYPGTEAFF.

CDR3: CASNLVPGDLLMDTQYF. The CDR3, as DNA: TGTGCCAGCAATTTGGTTCCGGGGGACCTGCTGATGGATACGCAGTATTTT. This chain connects TRBV7-8 to TRBJ2-3, with a tentative D call TRBD2 (6 bases). The V gene's germline CDR1 is SGHVS and CDR2 FQNEAQ. CDR3 length equals 17 residues. Trimming removed 7 bases from V and 6 bases from J, with 26 bases in between.

The chain employs TRBV4-3 and TRBJ1-1; D gene uncertain. Per germline, CDR1 LGHNA and CDR2 YSLEER. Trimming removed 4 bases at V and 2 bases at J, with 14 bases between. The CDR3 is 15 amino acids. This chain's CDR3 is CASSPVLEGNTEAFF. As DNA, the CDR3 is TGCGCCAGCAGCCCCGTTTTAGAGGGAAACACTGAAGCTTTCTTT.

The CDR3 is CAWSWGPGSTYEQYF. The DNA for the CDR3 is TGTGCCTGGAGTTGGGGGCCGGGGAGTACCTACGAGCAGTACTTC. The rearrangement joins TRBV30 to TRBJ2-7; TRBD1 might be the D (6 bases). V lost 2 bases to trimming and J lost 2 bases, with 16 bases between them. CDR1 is GTSNPN and CDR2 is SVGIG in the germline V gene (reference sequence). The CDR3 runs 15 residues.

The genes are TRBV15 and TRBJ1-2; D uncertain. The CDR3 is 18 residues long. V lost 3 bases, J lost 4 bases, and 24 bases lay in between. Germline CDR1 LNHNV, CDR2 YYDKDF (reference sequence). The CDR3 here is CATSREIVGGERVYGYTF. CDR3 bases: TGTGCCACCAGCAGGGAGATCGTAGGAGGAGAAAGAGTCTATGGCTACACCTTC. Full variable domain (outside the CDR3, taken from reference TRBV15 and TRBJ1-2): DAMVIQNPRYQVTQFGKPVTLSCSQTLNHNVMYWYQQKSSQAPKLLFHYYDKDFNNEADTPDNFQSRRPNTSFCFLDIRSPGLGDTAMYLCATSREIVGGERVYGYTFGSGTRLTVV.

The chain employs TRBV5-1 and TRBJ1-4; 10 nucleotides match TRBD1. Germline V gene data show CDR1 as SGHRS and CDR2 as YFSETQ. This CDR3 is built from 18 residues. The ends lost 4 bases at V and 5 bases at J; junction bases unmatched: 14. DNA of the CDR3: TGCGCCAGCAGCAAAAATCCCGGGACAGGGGAACAGAATGAAAAACTGTTTTTT. Translated, it gives CASSKNPGTGEQNEKLFF.

The chain links TRBV7-2 to TRBJ2-3; perhaps TRBD2 as D (5 bases). CDR3 length equals 15 residues. In germline, CDR1 is SGHTA, CDR2 FQGNSA. Trimming shortened V by 0 bases and J by 4 bases, and 11 bases separated the two germline ends. CDR3 nucleotide sequence: TGTGCCAGCAGCTTAGCGGCTAGCAACTCAGATACGCAGTATTTT. The encoded protein is CASSLAASNSDTQYF.